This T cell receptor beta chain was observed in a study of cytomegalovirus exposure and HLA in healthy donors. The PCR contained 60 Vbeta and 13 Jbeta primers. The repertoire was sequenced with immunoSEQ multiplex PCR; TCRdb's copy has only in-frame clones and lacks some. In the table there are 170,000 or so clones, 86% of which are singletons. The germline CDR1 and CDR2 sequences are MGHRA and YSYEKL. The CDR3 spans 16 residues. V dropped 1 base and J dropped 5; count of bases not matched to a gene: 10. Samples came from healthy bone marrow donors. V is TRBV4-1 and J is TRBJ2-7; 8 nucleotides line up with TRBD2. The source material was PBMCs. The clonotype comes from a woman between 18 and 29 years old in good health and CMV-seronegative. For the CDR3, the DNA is TGCGCCAGCAGCCAAGCCGGGACTAGGGGATTCGACGAGCAGTACTTC. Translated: CASSQAGTRGFDEQYF.